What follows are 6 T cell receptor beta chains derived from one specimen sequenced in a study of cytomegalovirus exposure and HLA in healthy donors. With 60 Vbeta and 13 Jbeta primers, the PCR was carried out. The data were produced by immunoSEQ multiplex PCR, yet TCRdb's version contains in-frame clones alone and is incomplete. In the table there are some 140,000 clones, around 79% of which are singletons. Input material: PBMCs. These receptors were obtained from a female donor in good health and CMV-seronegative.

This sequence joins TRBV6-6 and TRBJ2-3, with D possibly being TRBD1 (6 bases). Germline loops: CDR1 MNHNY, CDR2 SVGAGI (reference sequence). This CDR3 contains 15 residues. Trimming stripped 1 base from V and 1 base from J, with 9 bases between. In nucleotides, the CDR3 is TGTGCCAGCAGTTACTGGGGGCACGGCACAGATACGCAGTATTTT. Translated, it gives CASSYWGHGTDTQYF.

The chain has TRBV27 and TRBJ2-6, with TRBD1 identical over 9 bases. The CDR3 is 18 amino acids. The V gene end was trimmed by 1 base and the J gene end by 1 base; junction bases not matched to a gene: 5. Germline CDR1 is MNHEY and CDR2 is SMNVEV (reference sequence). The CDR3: CASSLWGQGRSGANVLTF. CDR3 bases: TGTGCCAGCAGTTTATGGGGACAGGGAAGATCTGGGGCCAACGTCCTGACTTTC.

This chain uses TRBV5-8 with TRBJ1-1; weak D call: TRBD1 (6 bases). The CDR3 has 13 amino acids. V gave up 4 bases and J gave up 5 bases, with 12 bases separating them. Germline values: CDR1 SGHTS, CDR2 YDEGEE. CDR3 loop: CASSRTAGTEAFF. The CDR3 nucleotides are TGTGCCAGCAGCAGGACAGCTGGGACTGAAGCTTTCTTT.

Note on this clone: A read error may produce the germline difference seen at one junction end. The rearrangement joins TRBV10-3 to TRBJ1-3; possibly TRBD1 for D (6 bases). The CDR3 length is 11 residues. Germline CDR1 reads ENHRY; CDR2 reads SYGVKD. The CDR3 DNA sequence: TGTGCCATCAGTGAGTCGATGGGACAAAATTTT. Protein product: CAISESMGQNF.

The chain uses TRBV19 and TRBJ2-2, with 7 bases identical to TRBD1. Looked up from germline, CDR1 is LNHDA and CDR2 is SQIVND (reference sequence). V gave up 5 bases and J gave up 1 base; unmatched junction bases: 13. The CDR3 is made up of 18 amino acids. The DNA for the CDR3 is TGTGCCAGTAGTTTATACGCCAGGGGGAGCTTGAACACCGGGGAGCTGTTTTTT. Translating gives CASSLYARGSLNTGELFF. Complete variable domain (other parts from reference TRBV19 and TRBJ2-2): DGGITQSPKYLFRKEGQNVTLSCEQNLNHDAMYWYRQDPGQGLRLIYYSQIVNDFQKGDIAEGYSVSREKKESFPLTVTSAQKNPTAFYLCASSLYARGSLNTGELFFGEGSRLTVL.

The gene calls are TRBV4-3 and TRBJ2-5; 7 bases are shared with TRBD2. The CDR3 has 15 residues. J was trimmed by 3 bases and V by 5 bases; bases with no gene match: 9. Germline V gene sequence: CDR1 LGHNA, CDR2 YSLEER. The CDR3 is CASSAEPGGKETQYF. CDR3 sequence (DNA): TGCGCCAGCAGCGCGGAACCGGGGGGAAAAGAGACCCAGTACTTC.